The rows below give T cell receptor beta chains drawn from one sample of a study of regulatory T cells in long-lasting Graves disease. TCRdb reprocessed the multiplex PCR reads with MiXCR, giving one entry per CDR3 protein. The sample contains under 300,000 distinct CDR3 sequences, 20% to 25% of which appear only once. The sequencing here drew on peripheral blood mononuclear cells (PBMCs), taken at new diagnosis, from a patient treated with antithyroid drugs. The receptors here all came from a female donor with Graves disease. CDR3s include the opening cysteine and the closing phenylalanine or tryptophan. A D gene is named only where the DNA matches it firmly. Size is omitted from some rows. Given values are once, few, many or a class for expanded clones.

v_call	d_call	j_call	clone_size	cdr3_aa	cdr3_nt
TRBV28	.	TRBJ1-2	few	CASTRGAQRNYGYTF	TGTGCCAGCACCCGGGGGGCCCAGCGGAACTATGGCTACACCTTC
TRBV6-5	.	TRBJ2-7	many	CASSYSSRGHYEQYF	TGTGCCAGCAGTTACTCTTCCAGGGGACATTACGAGCAGTACTTC
TRBV20-1	TRBD2	TRBJ2-7	many	CSAIPTSGSYEQYF	TGCAGTGCTATCCCGACTAGCGGGAGCTACGAGCAGTACTTC
TRBV7-6	TRBD1	TRBJ2-1	.	CASSRRTGGLNEQFF	TGTGCCAGCAGCCGACGGACAGGGGGGCTTAATGAGCAGTTCTTC
TRBV11-2	TRBD2	TRBJ2-1	many	CASSLAGLAGGLINNEQFF	TGTGCCAGCAGCTTAGCTGGACTAGCGGGAGGACTGATAAACAATGAGCAGTTCTTC
TRBV6-1	.	TRBJ2-1	many	CASKSGRSSYNEQFF	TGTGCCAGCAAATCAGGGAGGTCCTCCTACAATGAGCAGTTCTTC
TRBV11-2	.	TRBJ2-3	many	CASRFTRGRDTQYF	TGTGCCAGCAGGTTCACCAGGGGTCGAGATACGCAGTATTTT
TRBV7-2	.	TRBJ1-2	.	CASSFLAGDNGYTF	TGTGCCAGCAGCTTTTTGGCAGGGGATAATGGCTACACCTTC
TRBV5-6	TRBD1	TRBJ2-5	many	CASSRDRGRETQYF	TGTGCCAGCAGCCGCGACAGGGGGCGAGAGACCCAGTACTTC
TRBV11-2	.	TRBJ1-1	once	CASSLRGFNTEAFF	TGTGCCAGCAGCTTAAGGGGTTTTAACACTGAAGCTTTCTTT
TRBV20-1	TRBD2	TRBJ2-1	.	CSARGSSGDPSYNEQFF	TGCAGTGCCAGAGGTTCTAGCGGGGACCCTTCCTACAATGAGCAGTTCTTC
TRBV3-1	TRBD1	TRBJ1-1	many	CASSQHRGQAFF	TGTGCCAGCAGCCAACACAGGGGCCAAGCTTTCTTT
TRBV7-9	.	TRBJ2-1	many	CASTLGGGPYNEQFF	TGTGCCAGCACCCTAGGGGGAGGACCCTACAATGAGCAGTTCTTC
TRBV2	TRBD1	TRBJ2-7	.	CASGQGTYEQYF	TGTGCCAGTGGACAGGGAACCTACGAGCAGTACTTC
TRBV7-8	.	TRBJ1-2	many	CASSFGLPDTNYGYTF	TGTGCCAGCAGCTTTGGGCTCCCGGACACCAACTATGGCTACACCTTC
TRBV6-1	.	TRBJ1-2	few	CASSEGPYGGYTF	TGTGCCAGCAGTGAAGGGCCATATGGTGGCTACACCTTC
TRBV29-1	.	TRBJ1-2	many	CSVVSARDYGYTF	TGCAGCGTTGTGAGCGCACGGGACTATGGCTACACCTTC
TRBV5-1	TRBD1	TRBJ2-3	many	CASSSPGTGGTDTQYF	TGCGCCAGCAGCTCCCCCGGGACAGGGGGCACAGATACGCAGTATTTT
TRBV7-3	.	TRBJ2-7	many	CASSLTRNYEQYF	TGTGCCAGCAGCTTAACACGAAACTACGAGCAGTACTTC
TRBV5-6	TRBD1	TRBJ1-2	.	CASSVDRGAVTDGYTF	TGTGCCAGCAGCGTAGACAGGGGGGCGGTAACCGATGGCTACACCTTC
TRBV16	.	TRBJ1-2	.	CASSPGPIDSRRYGYTF	TGTGCCAGCAGCCCCGGGCCGATTGATTCACGGAGGTATGGCTACACCTTC
TRBV29-1	.	TRBJ1-2	many	CSVDGRGLGYTF	TGCAGCGTTGATGGCAGGGGTTTGGGCTACACCTTC
TRBV7-2	.	TRBJ1-4	many	CASQTAPNEKLFF	TGTGCCAGTCAGACAGCACCCAATGAAAAACTGTTTTTT
TRBV10-3	.	TRBJ2-7	many	CAISGPRQTSSYEQYF	TGTGCCATCAGTGGGCCGAGACAGACAAGCTCCTACGAGCAGTACTTC
TRBV11-2	.	TRBJ2-4	many	CASSSQGSKNIQYF	TGTGCCAGCAGCTCCCAGGGGAGTAAAAACATTCAGTACTTC
TRBV10-2	.	TRBJ1-3	many	CASSDLGSRGNTIYF	TGCGCCAGCAGTGACCTGGGCAGCCGAGGAAACACCATATATTTT
TRBV12-3/TRBV12-4	.	TRBJ2-1	.	CASRLAGGTSDEQFF	TGTGCCAGCAGGCTAGCCGGTGGGACAAGCGATGAGCAGTTCTTC
TRBV29-1	TRBD1	TRBJ1-4	few	CSVFDRDGEKLFF	TGCAGCGTTTTTGACAGGGACGGTGAAAAACTGTTTTTT
TRBV5-1	.	TRBJ1-6	many	CASSLENSPLHF	TGCGCCAGCAGCTTGGAAAATTCACCCCTCCACTTT
TRBV5-4	TRBD2	TRBJ2-1	.	CASSSGLAASYNEQFF	TGTGCCAGCAGCTCAGGACTAGCGGCCTCCTACAATGAGCAGTTCTTC